The 7 T cell receptor beta chains given below trace back to one sample, sequenced in a study of shared clonotypes between healthy human individuals. Clones were read by immunoSEQ multiplex PCR, and TCRdb kept only the in-frame ones, dropping some. The sample records some 2,000,000 clones, approximately 96% being singletons. The sequenced material came from naive CD4+ T cells sorted from blood. Sample subset: CD45RA+ positively selected. These receptors originate from a man aged 18 to 30 in good health.

The chain recombines TRBV6-1 with TRBJ1-2; D might be TRBD1 (6 bases). The V gene lost 3 bases and the J gene lost 2 bases, with 10 bases spanning the gap. From germline, CDR1 is MNHNS and CDR2 SASEGT. The CDR3 runs to 14 residues. CDR3 coding DNA: TGTGCCAGCAGTGACCAGACAGGAAACTATGGCTACACCTTC. Residues: CASSDQTGNYGYTF.

V is TRBV5-4 and J is TRBJ2-5; unclear D gene. CDR3 size: 15 residues. The ends were cut back, 0 bases at V and 2 bases at J, with 11 bases in the middle. Germline CDR1 and CDR2: SGHNT and YYREEE (reference sequence). CDR3 sequence: CASSLESGSQETQYF. Written as DNA, the CDR3 is TGTGCCAGCAGCTTGGAATCAGGTTCGCAAGAGACCCAGTACTTC. The full variable domain, with the rest looked up from reference TRBV5-4 and TRBJ2-5, is ETGVTQSPTHLIKTRGQQVTLRCSSQSGHNTVSWYQQALGQGPQFIFQYYREEENGRGNFPPRFSGLQFPNYSSELNVNALELDDSALYLCASSLESGSQETQYFGPGTRLLVL.

The chain links TRBV5-1 to TRBJ2-5, with 10 bases aligning to TRBD1. J gave up 5 bases and V 3 bases, and 7 bases lay outside the gene matches. Per germline, CDR1 SGHRS and CDR2 YFSETQ. This CDR3 is 15 amino acids long. This CDR3 is CASSSGTGAGETQYF. CDR3 in DNA: TGCGCCAGCAGCTCCGGGACAGGGGCCGGGGAGACCCAGTACTTC.

About this clone: The sample holds other DNA sequences that translate to the same CDR3. The chain joins TRBV28 to TRBJ1-1; D not certain. The V and J ends lost 4 bases and 0 bases respectively, with 9 bases between them. Germline loops: CDR1 MDHEN, CDR2 SYDVKM. The CDR3 sequence is 14 residues long. As DNA, the CDR3 is TGTGCCAGCAGTTCCCCTACTATGAACACTGAAGCTTTCTTT. Amino acid sequence: CASSSPTMNTEAFF.

J is TRBJ2-3 and V is TRBV2, with D perhaps matching TRBD2 (6 bases). Trimming took off 6 bases at V and 0 bases at J, with 13 bases between the two ends. Germline CDR1 reads SNHLY; CDR2 reads FYNNEI. CDR3 length: 15 residues. The CDR3 protein is CASSPGTASTDTQYF. For the CDR3, the DNA is TGTGCCAGCAGCCCCGGGACTGCTAGCACAGATACGCAGTATTTT.

This sequence joins TRBV6-1 and TRBJ2-5; 7 bases align to TRBD2. Germline CDR1 is MNHNS and CDR2 is SASEGT. The CDR3 sequence is 14 residues long. J lost 5 bases, V lost 7 bases, and 10 bases had no gene match. DNA for the CDR3: TGTGCCAGCAAGGGAGGGATTAGCCGGGAGACCCAGTACTTC. Translating it yields CASKGGISRETQYF.

The chain carries TRBV7-9 and TRBJ2-3; 11 nucleotides align to TRBD2. The CDR3 loop spans 14 amino acids. CDR1 is SEHNR and CDR2 is FQNEAQ in the germline V gene (reference sequence). V dropped 8 bases and J dropped 1; count of bases not matched to a gene: 2. CDR3 region: CASQLAGGTDTQYF. CDR3 sequence (DNA): TGTGCCAGCCAACTAGCGGGGGGCACAGATACGCAGTATTTT.